This TCR beta chain was retrieved from a study of identical twins (dated by TCRdb to 2016 to 2018). Some background on the complete study: The study deep-sequenced TCR alpha and beta repertoires from monozygotic twins, unrelated adults of various ages and cord blood to test whether fetal clonotypes persist. To rule out contamination, replicate twin experiments were performed at different times with different library preparation protocols.

The germline V end is reduced by 4 bases and the J end by 4 bases; junction bases left unmatched: 8. The CDR3 covers 15 residues, taking in both the cysteine and the phenylalanine. Just CDR3 DNA is preserved here, 45 bases in frame from base 1. For CDR1 and CDR2, the germline V gene lists SGHRS and YFSETQ. Library preparation was by 5' RACE. Sequencer: Illumina HiSeq 2000. Template switching introduced a universal primer binding site; the final cDNA contained a unique molecular identifier, enabling accurate counting of TCR cDNA molecules. First-strand cDNA for TCR alpha and beta chains was synthesized from specific primers in the conserved constant-segment region. To control for contamination, each cDNA library was double barcoded with a SMART-Mk sample barcode plus Illumina barcodes. TruSeq adapter sequences along with Illumina sample barcodes were introduced in two successive PCR steps. The Illumina HiSeq platform was used with custom primers to sequence TCR alpha and beta cDNA libraries. Concerning the study's data processing: Raw reads were processed with MiGEC to extract unique molecular identifiers, and MiXCR was used to determine CDR3 positions. For each individual, recombination models were inferred using an EM algorithm with the repgenHMM and IGoR tools. The analysis of shared clonotypes was done with the tcR package in R, with sharing normalized by the product of cloneset sizes. To study raw recombination free of thymic and clonal selection effects, out-of-frame nonproductive sequences were analyzed. TCRdb cleaned the public reads at Q25 with fastp, built clones with MiXCR and kept in-frame beta chains. A single entry per CDR3 protein holds the most common genes and DNA from its merged rows. TCRdb's processing, not the authors' own work, is the source of the V and J calls. Within this sample are under 300,000 distinct CDR3 sequences, with roughly an eighth of them counted one time only. Of the sample, around 9% falls within the top ten clones.

With respect to this clonotype: Its target antigen remains unknown. No per-base quality is available; no much larger clone lies one base away.

Beyond this particular receptor, the publication reports: Excess twin sharing in beta out-of-frame sequences was weaker because fewer shared sequences lowered the signal-to-noise ratio. Invariant T cells such as MAIT and iNKT could partly confound zero-insertion analyses, although diverse VJ usage argued against such confounding for most clonotypes. Out-of-frame TCR alpha sequences shared between twins showed an excess of low generation-probability sequences compared with coincidental sharing between unrelated individuals. Recombination models systematically underestimated out-of-frame TCR alpha sharing in monozygotic twins but agreed with sharing between unrelated individuals. Because the same donors could not be followed over many years, the conclusions depended on cross-sectional statistical analysis. Abundant cord blood beta clonotypes carried fewer insertions; young adult naive repertoires showed a weaker similar trend, while memory repertoires showed none.

Only healthy Caucasian donors were included. Using Miltenyi CD45RO+ enrichment and human naive T-cell isolation kits, memory (CD45RO+) and naive T cells were isolated from PBMC. The rearranged chain carries TRBV5-1 and TRBJ2-5, with 9 junctional bases fitting TRBD1. This receptor was taken from a woman aged 18-29 years in good health. Sequenced: memory (CD45RO+) T cells sorted from blood. What this sample's cell subset or site label stands for: CD45RO+ enriched T cells. CDR3 sequence: CASSPTGGTRETQYF. The nucleotides read TGCGCCAGCAGCCCGACAGGGGGTACGCGAGAGACCCAGTACTTC.